The 14 T cell receptor beta chains listed next were all sequenced from one sample in a study of T cell changes during pregnancy in multiple sclerosis. Only in-frame clones appear in the TCRdb table, and some are missing; sequencing was by immunoSEQ multiplex PCR. Of 50,000 to 80,000 clones in the sample, roughly 92% were seen once. The sequencing here drew on peripheral blood, taken in the second trimester of pregnancy. Source of these receptors: a female donor with multiple sclerosis, enrolled in a pregnancy study.

In this sample, this clone turned up a few times. The chain joins TRBV5-4 to TRBJ2-6; D uncertain. The germline CDR1 and CDR2 sequences are SGHNT and YYREEE (reference sequence). The CDR3 is made up of 15 amino acids. Trimming left V 0 bases short and J 0 bases short, with 4 bases between. This chain's CDR3 is CASSLDNSGANVLTF. The DNA of the CDR3 is TGTGCCAGCAGCTTGGACAACTCTGGGGCCAACGTCCTGACTTTC.

The chain uses TRBV6-1 and TRBJ2-1; D perhaps matches TRBD2 (5 bases). Germline loops: CDR1 MNHNS, CDR2 SASEGT. This CDR3 is built from 14 residues. With 10 bases removed from V and 0 bases from J, the gap between germline ends came to 13 bases. The CDR3 protein is CATDPADSYNEQFF. CDR3 DNA sequence: TGTGCCACCGATCCAGCGGACTCCTACAATGAGCAGTTCTTC.

Details on this clone: This CDR3 is also generated by other DNA sequences in the sample. The gene calls are TRBV9 and TRBJ1-3, with 8 nucleotides matching TRBD1. V was pared by 0 bases and J by 2 bases, with 7 bases of the junction left unmatched. This CDR3 spans 17 amino acids. Germline V CDR1 and CDR2: SGDLS, YYNGEE. The CDR3 DNA reads as TGTGCCAGCAGCGTAGGCACAGGGGGAGGAACTGGAAACACCATATATTTT. This sequence encodes CASSVGTGGGTGNTIYF.

This chain joins TRBV19 and TRBJ2-7; 10 bases map to TRBD1. Germline CDR1 and CDR2: LNHDA and SQIVND (reference sequence). V dropped 6 bases and J dropped 3; count of bases not matched to a gene: 11. The CDR3 runs 16 residues. Written as DNA, the CDR3 is TGTGCCAGTAGCCGACAGGGGGCGAGGAAGGGCTACGAGCAGTACTTC. Translating gives CASSRQGARKGYEQYF.

In the case of this clone: A junction boundary mismatches the germline segment, possibly from a read error. This chain links TRBV28 with TRBJ1-2; D is possibly TRBD1 (6 bases). Germline V gene lookup returns CDR1 MDHEN and CDR2 SYDVKM. There are 11 residues in the CDR3. The CDR3 coding sequence is TGTGCCAGCAGCGCAATCAGGGGAAGGGTCTTC. Translating gives CASSAIRGRVF.

The chain links TRBV7-3 to TRBJ1-1, with D possibly being TRBD1 (5 bases). This CDR3 has 14 residues. Per the germline V gene, CDR1 is SGHTA and CDR2 is FQGTGA. Trimming shortened V by 5 bases and J by 5 bases, and 15 bases separated the two germline ends. In DNA form, the CDR3 reads TGTGCCAGCAGCCCCAGCGCAGGGCGGACTGAAGCTTTCTTT. This translates into CASSPSAGRTEAFF.

This clone was picked up one time. The chain combines TRBV2 with TRBJ2-1, with a tentative D call TRBD2 (6 bases). Trimming took off 6 bases at V and 4 bases at J, with 10 bases between the two ends. Germline assignment: CDR1 SNHLY and CDR2 FYNNEI. The CDR3 loop spans 13 amino acids. CDR3: CASSGDSYNEQFF. As DNA, the CDR3 is TGTGCCAGCAGCGGGGACTCGTACAATGAGCAGTTCTTC.

The chain has TRBV2 and TRBJ1-6; D not certain. Germline V gene lookup returns CDR1 SNHLY and CDR2 FYNNEI. The CDR3 contains 14 residues. With 4 bases removed from V and 9 bases from J, the gap between germline ends came to 13 bases. CDR3 sequence: CASSVGTSGSPLHF. CDR3 in DNA: TGTGCCAGCAGTGTCGGCACCTCGGGTTCACCCCTCCACTTT.

The chain couples TRBV5-1 to TRBJ1-1; 8 bases fit TRBD1. CDR3 size: 14 residues. The V gene end was trimmed by 4 bases and the J gene end by 1 base; junction bases not matched to a gene: 3. The germline gives CDR1 SGHRS, CDR2 YFSETQ. The CDR3 region is CASSMDRANTEAFF. The CDR3 DNA reads TGCGCCAGCAGCATGGACAGGGCGAACACTGAAGCTTTCTTT.

This clone was detected only once. The rearrangement uses TRBV18 and TRBJ1-1; D is unclear. The ends were cut back, 4 bases at V and 4 bases at J, with 16 bases in the middle. The CDR3 spans 15 residues. Germline CDR1 reads KGHSH; CDR2 reads LQKENI. CDR3 bases: TGTGCCAGCTCACTCGACGGGGAAGGGAGCACTGAAGCTTTCTTT. This sequence encodes CASSLDGEGSTEAFF.

This chain uses TRBV29-1 with TRBJ2-7; a weak D match, TRBD1 (6 bases). V lost 4 bases to trimming and J lost 5 bases, with 12 bases between them. Germline assignment: CDR1 SQVTM and CDR2 ANQGSEA. The CDR3 sequence is 12 residues long. CDR3 in amino acids: CSVGRQGNEQYF. Here the CDR3 DNA reads TGCAGCGTTGGGCGGCAGGGGAACGAGCAGTACTTC.

The rearrangement joins TRBV30 to TRBJ1-1, with 10 bases lining up with TRBD1. V gave up 6 bases and J gave up 2 bases; unmatched junction bases: 3. The CDR3 consists of 13 residues. Germline CDR1 is GTSNPN and CDR2 is SVGIG (reference sequence). The CDR3 DNA reads as TGTGCCTGCGGACAGGGGGGCAACACTGAAGCTTTCTTT. It encodes CACGQGGNTEAFF.

V is TRBV7-2 and J is TRBJ1-2; 7 bases fit TRBD1. Germline V gives CDR1 SGHTA, CDR2 FQGNSA. V lost 5 bases, J lost 5 bases, and 5 bases stayed unmatched. The CDR3 extends over 13 amino acids. CDR3 sequence: CASSRDSQYGYTF. In DNA, the CDR3 is TGTGCCAGCAGCCGGGACAGCCAATATGGCTACACCTTC.

The J gene is TRBJ2-1, the V gene TRBV11-2, with 7 bases aligning to TRBD2. CDR1 is SGHAT, CDR2 FQNNGV, per germline. The CDR3 runs 17 residues. The trim removed 4 bases at V and 9 bases at J, leaving 18 bases unmatched. This CDR3 is CASSSPGGITLHSEQFF. In nucleotides, the CDR3 is TGTGCCAGCAGCTCCCCCGGGGGGATTACCCTCCACAGTGAGCAGTTCTTC.